Listed below are T cell receptor beta chains from one sample, sequenced in a study of response to subunit inactivated influenza vaccine. TCRdb used MiXCR to reprocess the RT-PCR reads, holding one entry per CDR3 protein. Of more than 600,000 distinct CDR3 sequences in the sample, about 18% are singletons; the top ten hold around 9.9%. Sample: PBMCs from blood, taken 4 to 6 days after vaccination. The receptors stem from a man between 45 and 60 years old who received an inactivated influenza vaccine. CDR3s include the opening cysteine and the closing phenylalanine or tryptophan. The D gene is left open where the match is weak. Rows may omit the clone size; those that give it use once, few, many or a size class.

d_call: NA; v_call: TRBV6-5; j_call: TRBJ2-1; clone_size: NA; cdr3_aa: CASTNSPRAYNEQFF; cdr3_nt: TGTGCCAGCACTAACTCCCCTCGGGCCTACAATGAGCAGTTCTTC
d_call: TRBD2; v_call: TRBV20-1; j_call: TRBJ2-1; clone_size: few; cdr3_aa: CSARIVTGGPAHSYNEQFF; cdr3_nt: TGCAGTGCTAGAATCGTGACGGGAGGGCCGGCACACTCCTACAATGAGCAGTTCTTC
d_call: NA; v_call: TRBV4-3; j_call: TRBJ2-1; clone_size: NA; cdr3_aa: CASSQVGGKPNNEQFF; cdr3_nt: TGCGCCAGCAGCCAAGTCGGAGGGAAACCAAACAATGAGCAGTTCTTC
d_call: TRBD1; v_call: TRBV29-1; j_call: TRBJ1-3; clone_size: NA; cdr3_aa: CSALRDRIHHSGNTIYF; cdr3_nt: TGCAGCGCCCTCCGGGACAGGATTCACCACTCTGGAAACACCATATATTTT
d_call: NA; v_call: TRBV7-9; j_call: TRBJ2-5; clone_size: NA; cdr3_aa: CASSLDQGGSETQYF; cdr3_nt: TGTGCCAGCAGCTTAGACCAAGGGGGGAGTGAGACCCAGTACTTC
d_call: NA; v_call: TRBV27; j_call: TRBJ1-2; clone_size: NA; cdr3_aa: CASSLYGQGSNYGYTF; cdr3_nt: TGTGCCAGCAGTTTATATGGCCAGGGCTCGAACTATGGCTACACCTTC
d_call: NA; v_call: TRBV18; j_call: TRBJ2-1; clone_size: NA; cdr3_aa: CASSPIQGIHEQFF; cdr3_nt: TGTGCCAGCTCACCAATACAGGGTATCCATGAGCAGTTCTTC
d_call: NA; v_call: TRBV29-1; j_call: TRBJ2-2; clone_size: few; cdr3_aa: CSVEDHWGNTGELFF; cdr3_nt: TGCAGCGTTGAAGATCATTGGGGCAACACCGGGGAGCTGTTTTTT
d_call: TRBD2; v_call: TRBV10-3; j_call: TRBJ2-1; clone_size: NA; cdr3_aa: CAIKGGTAGGDNEQFF; cdr3_nt: TGTGCCATCAAGGGGGGGACCGCGGGAGGGGATAATGAGCAGTTCTTC
d_call: NA; v_call: TRBV15; j_call: TRBJ1-2; clone_size: NA; cdr3_aa: CATSRVGGDYTF; cdr3_nt: TGTGCCACCAGCAGAGTGGGGGGGGACTACACCTTC
d_call: NA; v_call: TRBV7-2; j_call: TRBJ1-2; clone_size: few; cdr3_aa: CASSSKNGGTSYTF; cdr3_nt: TGTGCCAGCAGCTCCAAGAATGGGGGCACGAGCTACACCTTC
d_call: TRBD1; v_call: TRBV4-1; j_call: TRBJ1-1; clone_size: NA; cdr3_aa: CASSHVGQGNTEAFF; cdr3_nt: TGCGCCAGCAGCCACGTAGGACAGGGGAACACTGAAGCTTTCTTT
d_call: TRBD2; v_call: TRBV4-3; j_call: TRBJ2-1; clone_size: NA; cdr3_aa: CASSQPPVSGGGYEQFF; cdr3_nt: TGCGCCAGCAGCCAACCCCCAGTCTCGGGAGGAGGCTATGAGCAGTTCTTC
d_call: NA; v_call: TRBV20-1; j_call: TRBJ2-1; clone_size: few; cdr3_aa: CSASRKTYEQFF; cdr3_nt: TGCAGTGCGTCTCGGAAAACCTATGAGCAGTTCTTC
d_call: TRBD2; v_call: TRBV11-2; j_call: TRBJ2-1; clone_size: many; cdr3_aa: CASSFPGTSYNEQFF; cdr3_nt: TGTGCCAGCAGCTTCCCCGGGACTAGTTACAATGAGCAGTTCTTC
d_call: NA; v_call: TRBV28; j_call: TRBJ2-2; clone_size: once; cdr3_aa: CASKGRENTGELFF; cdr3_nt: TGTGCCAGCAAGGGGAGAGAGAACACCGGGGAGCTGTTTTTT
d_call: NA; v_call: TRBV4-3; j_call: TRBJ2-2; clone_size: few; cdr3_aa: CASSQDLRGTGELFF; cdr3_nt: TGCGCCAGCAGCCAAGATCTTAGGGGAACCGGGGAGCTGTTTTTT
d_call: NA; v_call: TRBV12-3/TRBV12-4; j_call: TRBJ2-7; clone_size: many; cdr3_aa: CASSPVIHPYEQYF; cdr3_nt: TGTGCCAGCAGTCCCGTCATTCACCCCTACGAGCAGTACTTC
d_call: NA; v_call: TRBV7-2; j_call: TRBJ2-1; clone_size: many; cdr3_aa: CASSLGGRTYNEQFF; cdr3_nt: TGTGCCAGCAGTTTGGGGGGCCGTACCTACAATGAGCAGTTCTTC
d_call: TRBD1; v_call: TRBV5-1; j_call: TRBJ2-1; clone_size: NA; cdr3_aa: CASSPGTGYYEQFF; cdr3_nt: TGCGCCAGTTCCCCCGGGACAGGGTATTATGAGCAGTTCTTC
d_call: NA; v_call: TRBV6-1; j_call: TRBJ2-2; clone_size: NA; cdr3_aa: CASTVPVNTGELFF; cdr3_nt: TGTGCCAGCACGGTCCCGGTGAACACCGGGGAGCTGTTTTTT
d_call: NA; v_call: TRBV7-9; j_call: TRBJ2-1; clone_size: NA; cdr3_aa: CASSGTHNNEQFF; cdr3_nt: TGTGCCAGCAGCGGGACACATAACAATGAGCAGTTCTTC
d_call: TRBD1; v_call: TRBV12-3/TRBV12-4; j_call: TRBJ1-4; clone_size: few; cdr3_aa: CASSPRDRGGEKLFF; cdr3_nt: TGTGCCAGCAGTCCCCGGGACAGGGGGGGTGAAAAACTGTTTTTT
d_call: TRBD2; v_call: TRBV2; j_call: TRBJ2-1; clone_size: few; cdr3_aa: CASMLAGGPYNEQFF; cdr3_nt: TGTGCCAGCATGCTAGCGGGGGGTCCTTACAATGAGCAGTTCTTC
d_call: NA; v_call: TRBV10-3; j_call: TRBJ2-3; clone_size: few; cdr3_aa: CAISEFVGSKTDTQYF; cdr3_nt: TGTGCCATCAGTGAATTCGTGGGTAGCAAAACAGATACGCAGTATTTT
d_call: TRBD2; v_call: TRBV6-5; j_call: TRBJ2-1; clone_size: many; cdr3_aa: CASRELAGEQFF; cdr3_nt: TGTGCCAGCAGGGAACTAGCGGGGGAGCAGTTCTTC
d_call: NA; v_call: TRBV20-1; j_call: TRBJ2-7; clone_size: many; cdr3_aa: CSAPKSDYYEQYF; cdr3_nt: TGCAGTGCTCCCAAGTCAGACTACTACGAGCAGTACTTC
d_call: NA; v_call: TRBV4-2; j_call: TRBJ2-3; clone_size: few; cdr3_aa: CASSQDLGGHTDTQYF; cdr3_nt: TGTGCCAGCAGCCAAGATCTGGGCGGACACACAGATACGCAGTATTTT
d_call: TRBD2; v_call: TRBV6-1; j_call: TRBJ2-3; clone_size: few; cdr3_aa: CASSALAGEWDTQYF; cdr3_nt: TGTGCCAGCAGTGCACTAGCGGGCGAGTGGGATACGCAGTATTTT
d_call: TRBD1; v_call: TRBV6-2/TRBV6-3; j_call: TRBJ1-5; clone_size: NA; cdr3_aa: CASSYDTGGDQPQHF; cdr3_nt: TGTGCCAGCAGTTATGATACAGGGGGGGATCAGCCCCAGCATTTT
d_call: NA; v_call: TRBV10-3; j_call: TRBJ2-3; clone_size: many; cdr3_aa: CATTKEATSTDTQYF; cdr3_nt: TGTGCCACAACAAAAGAAGCAACTAGCACAGATACGCAGTATTTT
d_call: TRBD1; v_call: TRBV7-2; j_call: TRBJ2-2; clone_size: few; cdr3_aa: CASSRWTGSNTGELFF; cdr3_nt: TGTGCCAGCAGCAGATGGACAGGGTCCAACACCGGGGAGCTGTTTTTT
d_call: NA; v_call: TRBV4-3; j_call: TRBJ2-4; clone_size: few; cdr3_aa: CASSQVGGAGSKNIQYF; cdr3_nt: TGCGCCAGCAGCCAAGTAGGAGGGGCGGGTTCAAAAAACATTCAGTACTTC
d_call: TRBD2; v_call: TRBV5-1; j_call: TRBJ2-2; clone_size: many; cdr3_aa: CASSLATSGGPYADTGELFF; cdr3_nt: TGCGCCAGCAGCTTGGCGACTAGCGGGGGGCCTTATGCCGACACCGGGGAGCTGTTTTTT
d_call: NA; v_call: TRBV7-3; j_call: TRBJ2-1; clone_size: few; cdr3_aa: CASSSTGSGKFF; cdr3_nt: TGTGCCAGCAGCTCTACAGGGTCGGGAAAGTTCTTC
d_call: NA; v_call: TRBV5-1; j_call: TRBJ2-1; clone_size: many; cdr3_aa: CASSPGESSYNEQFF; cdr3_nt: TGCGCCAGCAGCCCGGGGGAGAGCTCCTACAATGAGCAGTTCTTC
d_call: NA; v_call: TRBV5-1; j_call: TRBJ1-2; clone_size: few; cdr3_aa: CASSLQSGGRGGYTF; cdr3_nt: TGCGCCAGCAGCTTGCAATCGGGGGGGCGAGGAGGCTACACCTTC
d_call: TRBD2; v_call: TRBV5-1; j_call: TRBJ2-7; clone_size: few; cdr3_aa: CASSSNRASGTSEQYF; cdr3_nt: TGCGCCAGCAGCTCGAATCGGGCTAGCGGGACGTCGGAGCAGTACTTC
d_call: TRBD2; v_call: TRBV20-1; j_call: TRBJ2-3; clone_size: many; cdr3_aa: CSARLAGADTQYF; cdr3_nt: TGCAGTGCTAGACTAGCGGGAGCGGATACGCAGTATTTT
d_call: TRBD2; v_call: TRBV13; j_call: TRBJ2-2; clone_size: NA; cdr3_aa: CASSPFLAGVVGTGELFF; cdr3_nt: TGTGCCAGCAGCCCCTTCCTAGCGGGAGTGGTTGGCACCGGGGAGCTGTTTTTT
d_call: TRBD2; v_call: TRBV10-3; j_call: TRBJ2-5; clone_size: NA; cdr3_aa: CAISESMASGGQETQYF; cdr3_nt: TGTGCCATCAGTGAGTCGATGGCTAGCGGGGGTCAAGAGACCCAGTACTTC